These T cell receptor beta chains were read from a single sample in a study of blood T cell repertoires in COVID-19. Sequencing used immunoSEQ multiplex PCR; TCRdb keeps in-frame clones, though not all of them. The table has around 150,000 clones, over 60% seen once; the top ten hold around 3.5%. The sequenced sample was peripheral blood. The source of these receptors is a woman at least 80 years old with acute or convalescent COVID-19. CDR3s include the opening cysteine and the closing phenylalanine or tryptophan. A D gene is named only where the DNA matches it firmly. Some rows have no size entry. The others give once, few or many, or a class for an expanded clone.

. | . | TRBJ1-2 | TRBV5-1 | CASSLGQRNGYTF | TGCGCCAGCAGCCTAGGACAGAGAAATGGCTACACCTTC
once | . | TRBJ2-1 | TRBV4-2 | CASSQSQGNEQFF | TGTGCCAGCAGCCAATCTCAGGGGAATGAGCAGTTCTTC
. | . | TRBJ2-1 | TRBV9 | CASSADGGLYNEQFF | TGTGCCAGCAGCGCCGACGGGGGTCTCTACAATGAGCAGTTCTTC
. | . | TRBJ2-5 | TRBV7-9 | CASSPGLTTGWEETQYF | TGTGCCAGCAGCCCCGGTTTGACTACAGGGTGGGAAGAGACCCAGTACTTC
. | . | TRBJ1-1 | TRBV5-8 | CASSFDVRNTEAFF | TGTGCCAGCAGCTTTGATGTGCGGAACACTGAAGCTTTCTTT
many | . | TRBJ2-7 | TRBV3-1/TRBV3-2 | CASSQDLGGTEQYF | TGTGCCAGCAGCCAAGATCTTGGAGGGACCGAGCAGTACTTC
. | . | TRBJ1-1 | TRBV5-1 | CASSVTGPTEAFF | TGCGCCAGCAGCGTTACAGGGCCCACTGAAGCTTTCTTT
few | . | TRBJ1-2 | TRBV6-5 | CASSTRGAYGYTF | TGTGCCAGCAGTACCAGGGGCGCCTATGGCTACACCTTC
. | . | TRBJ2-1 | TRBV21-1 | CASPKNTGWAVISYNEQFF | TGTGCCAGCCCGAAAAATACGGGGTGGGCGGTGATTTCCTACAATGAGCAGTTCTTC
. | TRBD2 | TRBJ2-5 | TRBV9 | CASSVDNSGVQETQYF | TGTGCCAGCAGCGTAGATAATAGCGGGGTCCAAGAGACCCAGTACTTC
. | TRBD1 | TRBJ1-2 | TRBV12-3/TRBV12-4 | CASSPLQGSGYTF | TGTGCCAGCAGTCCACTACAGGGGTCTGGCTACACCTTC
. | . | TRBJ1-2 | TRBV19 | CASSEDSYGYTF | TGTGCCAGTAGTGAAGACAGCTATGGCTACACCTTC
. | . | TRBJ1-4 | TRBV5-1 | CASSAGETEKLFF | TGCGCCAGCAGCGCAGGGGAAACTGAAAAACTGTTTTTT
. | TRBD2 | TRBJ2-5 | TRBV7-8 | CASSLVRWRERRETQYF | TGTGCCAGCAGCTTAGTGCGGTGGCGGGAGCGGAGAGAGACCCAGTACTTC
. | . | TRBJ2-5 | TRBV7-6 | CASSLRRSSGETQYF | TGTGCCAGCAGCTTAAGGCGGAGTTCGGGAGAGACCCAGTACTTC
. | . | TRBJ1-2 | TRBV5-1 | CASSFGANYGYTF | TGCGCCAGCAGCTTTGGAGCTAACTATGGCTACACCTTC
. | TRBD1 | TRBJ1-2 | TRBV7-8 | CASSHKKDRNYGYTF | TGTGCCAGCAGCCACAAAAAGGACAGGAACTATGGCTACACCTTC
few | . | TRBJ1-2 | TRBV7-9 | CASSLAQQGFYGYTF | TGTGCCAGCAGCTTAGCGCAGCAGGGGTTCTATGGCTACACCTTC
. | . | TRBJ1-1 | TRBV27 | CASSLWGAGGGTEAFF | TGTGCCAGCAGTTTATGGGGGGCAGGCGGGGGCACTGAAGCTTTCTTT
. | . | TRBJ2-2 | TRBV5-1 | CASSLALDTGELFF | TGCGCCAGCAGCTTGGCCCTCGACACCGGGGAGCTGTTTTTT
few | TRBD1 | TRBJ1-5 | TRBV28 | CASSFYAGGRNQPQHF | TGTGCCAGCAGTTTCTACGCAGGGGGCCGTAATCAGCCCCAGCATTTT
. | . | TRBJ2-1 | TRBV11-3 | CASSLNRGNEQFF | TGTGCCAGCAGCCTAAACCGGGGGAATGAGCAGTTCTTC
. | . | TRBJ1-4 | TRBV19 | CASSIWSNNEKLFF | TGTGCCAGTAGTATCTGGAGCAATAATGAAAAACTGTTTTTT
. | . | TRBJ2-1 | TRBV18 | CASSLRTEYNEQFF | TGTGCCAGCTCACTACGGACAGAATACAATGAGCAGTTCTTC
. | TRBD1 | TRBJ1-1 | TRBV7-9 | CASSLGQGTITEAFF | TGTGCCAGCAGCTTAGGACAGGGAACGATCACTGAAGCTTTCTTT
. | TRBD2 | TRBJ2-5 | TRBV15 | CATSRDHSGAGTQYF | TGTGCCACCAGCAGAGATCACAGCGGGGCCGGGACCCAGTACTTC
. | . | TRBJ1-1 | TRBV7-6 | CASSLFSQVGRNTEAFF | TGTGCCAGCAGCTTATTTTCACAGGTCGGGAGGAACACTGAAGCTTTCTTT
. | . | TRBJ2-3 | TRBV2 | CASQTGIGDTQYF | TGTGCCAGCCAGACCGGGATTGGAGATACGCAGTATTTT
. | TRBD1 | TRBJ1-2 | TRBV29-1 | CSVQQGAIGGYTF | TGCAGCGTTCAACAGGGGGCTATCGGTGGCTACACCTTC
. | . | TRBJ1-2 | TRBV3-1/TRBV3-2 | CASSQDWGRGAHNYGYTF | TGTGCCAGCAGCCAAGATTGGGGTCGGGGGGCGCATAACTATGGCTACACCTTC
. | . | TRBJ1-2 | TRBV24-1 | CATSDAQGGGYTF | TGTGCCACCAGTGACGCCCAGGGCGGTGGCTACACCTTC
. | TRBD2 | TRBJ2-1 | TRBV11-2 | CASSGASGRNNEQFF | TGTGCCAGCAGCGGAGCTAGCGGACGTAACAATGAGCAGTTCTTC
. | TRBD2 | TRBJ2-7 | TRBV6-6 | CATQTSSGSYEQYF | TGTGCCACCCAGACTAGCTCTGGCTCCTACGAGCAGTACTTC
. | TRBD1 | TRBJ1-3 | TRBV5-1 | CASSTRTGGSGNTIYF | TGCGCCAGCAGCACACGGACAGGGGGCAGTGGAAACACCATATATTTT
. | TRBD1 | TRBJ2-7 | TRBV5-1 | CASSLGRTGLGEQYF | TGCGCCAGCAGCTTGGGCAGGACAGGTTTGGGCGAGCAGTACTTC
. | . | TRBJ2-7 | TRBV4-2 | CASSGNSGDEQYF | TGTGCCAGCAGCGGTAATAGCGGAGATGAGCAGTACTTC
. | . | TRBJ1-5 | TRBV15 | CATSREKRNQPQHF | TGTGCCACCAGCAGAGAAAAGAGGAATCAGCCCCAGCATTTT
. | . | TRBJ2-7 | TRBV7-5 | CARSYFQRRGRSFYEQYF | TGTGCCAGAAGCTACTTCCAGAGGAGGGGTCGGTCTTTCTACGAGCAGTACTTC
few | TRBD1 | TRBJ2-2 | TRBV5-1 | CASSSGQSNTGELFF | TGCGCCAGCAGTTCGGGACAGTCGAACACCGGGGAGCTGTTTTTT
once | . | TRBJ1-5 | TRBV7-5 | CARSPRPITGSRRRYSNQPQHF | TGTGCCAGAAGCCCACGACCCATAACAGGGTCCCGCCGGCGATATAGCAATCAGCCCCAGCATTTT
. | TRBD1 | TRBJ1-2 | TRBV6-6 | CASSTGTGGVVGYTF | TGTGCCAGCAGTACCGGGACAGGGGGAGTGGTAGGCTACACCTTC
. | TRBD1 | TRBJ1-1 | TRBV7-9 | CASRGTGGYTEAFF | TGTGCCAGCAGAGGGACAGGGGGGTACACTGAAGCTTTCTTT
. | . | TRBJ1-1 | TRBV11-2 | CASRRGQPNTEAFF | TGTGCCAGCAGACGAGGACAGCCGAACACTGAAGCTTTCTTT
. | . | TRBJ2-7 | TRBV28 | CATGIYEQYF | TGTGCCACAGGGATCTACGAGCAGTACTTC
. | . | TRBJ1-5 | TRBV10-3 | CAISDRNQPQHF | TGTGCCATCAGTGATCGGAATCAGCCCCAGCATTTT
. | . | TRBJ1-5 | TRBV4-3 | CASSQDLRTRTANQPQHF | TGCGCCAGCAGCCAAGATTTGCGTACTAGGACGGCCAATCAGCCCCAGCATTTT
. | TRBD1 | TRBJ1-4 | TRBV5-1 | CASSLPGTENEKLFF | TGCGCCAGCAGCTTGCCCGGGACAGAGAATGAAAAACTGTTTTTT
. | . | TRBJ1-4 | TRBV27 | CASSPRQLNEKLFF | TGTGCCAGCAGTCCTAGACAGCTGAATGAAAAACTGTTTTTT
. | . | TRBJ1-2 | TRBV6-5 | CASSYSTGYGYTF | TGTGCCAGCAGTTACTCGACAGGATATGGCTACACCTTC
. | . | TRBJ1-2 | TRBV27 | CASSPTRGSLQGVGYTF | TGTGCCAGCAGCCCCACGCGGGGCAGTCTCCAAGGAGTAGGCTACACCTTC
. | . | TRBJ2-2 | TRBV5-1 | CASSVPGTRGTGELFF | TGCGCCAGCAGCGTCCCAGGTACAAGGGGCACCGGGGAGCTGTTTTTT
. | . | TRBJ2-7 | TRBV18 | CASTLIQGTYEQYF | TGTGCCAGCACGCTAATACAGGGAACCTACGAGCAGTACTTC
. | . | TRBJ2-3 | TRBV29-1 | CSVGRRQYTDTQYF | TGCAGCGTTGGGAGACGGCAGTACACAGATACGCAGTATTTT
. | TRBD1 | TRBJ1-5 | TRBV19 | CASSMRQGGNQPQHF | TGTGCCAGTAGTATGAGACAGGGCGGCAATCAGCCCCAGCATTTT
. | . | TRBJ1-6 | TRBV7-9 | CASSLQGSRSPLHF | TGTGCCAGCAGCTTACAAGGGAGTAGGTCACCCCTCCACTTT
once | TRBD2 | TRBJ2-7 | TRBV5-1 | CASSLNAGDPSYEQYF | TGCGCCAGCAGCTTGAACGCGGGGGATCCCTCCTACGAGCAGTACTTC
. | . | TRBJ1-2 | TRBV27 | CASSSQGAGYGYTF | TGTGCCAGCAGTTCTCAAGGGGCTGGCTATGGCTACACCTTC
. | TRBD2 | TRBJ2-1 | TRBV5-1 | CASSSPSGDNEQFF | TGCGCCAGCAGCTCGCCTAGCGGGGACAATGAGCAGTTCTTC